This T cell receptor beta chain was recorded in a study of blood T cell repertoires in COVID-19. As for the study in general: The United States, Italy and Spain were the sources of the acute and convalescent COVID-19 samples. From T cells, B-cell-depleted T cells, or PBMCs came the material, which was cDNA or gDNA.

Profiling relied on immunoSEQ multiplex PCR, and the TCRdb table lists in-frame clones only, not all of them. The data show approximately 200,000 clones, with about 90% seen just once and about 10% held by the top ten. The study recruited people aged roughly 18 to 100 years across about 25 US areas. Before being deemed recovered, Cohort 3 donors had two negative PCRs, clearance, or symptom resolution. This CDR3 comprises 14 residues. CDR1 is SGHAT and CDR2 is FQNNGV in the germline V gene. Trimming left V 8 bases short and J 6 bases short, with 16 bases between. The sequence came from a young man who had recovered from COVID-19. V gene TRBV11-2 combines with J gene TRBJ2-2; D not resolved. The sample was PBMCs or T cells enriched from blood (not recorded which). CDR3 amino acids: CASRSLVSPGELFF. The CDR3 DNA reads TGTGCCAGCCGCTCGCTTGTTAGCCCCGGGGAGCTGTTTTTT.